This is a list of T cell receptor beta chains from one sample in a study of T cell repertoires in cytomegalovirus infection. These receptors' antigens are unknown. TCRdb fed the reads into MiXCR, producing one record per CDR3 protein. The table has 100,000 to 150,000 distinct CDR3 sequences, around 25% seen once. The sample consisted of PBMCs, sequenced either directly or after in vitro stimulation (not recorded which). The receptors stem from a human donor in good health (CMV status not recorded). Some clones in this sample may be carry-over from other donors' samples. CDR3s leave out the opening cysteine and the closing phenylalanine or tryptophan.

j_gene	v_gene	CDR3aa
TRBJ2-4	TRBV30	AWKASLAKNIQY
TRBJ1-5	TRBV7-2	ASSPYGGNSNQPQH
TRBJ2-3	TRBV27	ASSLGLAGVSGTDTQY
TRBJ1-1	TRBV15	ATSRSPRDTTFTEAF
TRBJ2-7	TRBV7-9	ASSPKTNSYEQY
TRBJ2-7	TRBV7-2	ASSSTVSYEQY
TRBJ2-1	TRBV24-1	ATSQGYRSEYNEQF
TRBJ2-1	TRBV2	ASRTPHRGSVSEQF
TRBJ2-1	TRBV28	ASSPREGLTINEQF
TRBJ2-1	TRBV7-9	ASSLGQGNEQF
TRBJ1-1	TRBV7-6	ASSSPRGENTEAF
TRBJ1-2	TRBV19	ASTPGARPLYGYT